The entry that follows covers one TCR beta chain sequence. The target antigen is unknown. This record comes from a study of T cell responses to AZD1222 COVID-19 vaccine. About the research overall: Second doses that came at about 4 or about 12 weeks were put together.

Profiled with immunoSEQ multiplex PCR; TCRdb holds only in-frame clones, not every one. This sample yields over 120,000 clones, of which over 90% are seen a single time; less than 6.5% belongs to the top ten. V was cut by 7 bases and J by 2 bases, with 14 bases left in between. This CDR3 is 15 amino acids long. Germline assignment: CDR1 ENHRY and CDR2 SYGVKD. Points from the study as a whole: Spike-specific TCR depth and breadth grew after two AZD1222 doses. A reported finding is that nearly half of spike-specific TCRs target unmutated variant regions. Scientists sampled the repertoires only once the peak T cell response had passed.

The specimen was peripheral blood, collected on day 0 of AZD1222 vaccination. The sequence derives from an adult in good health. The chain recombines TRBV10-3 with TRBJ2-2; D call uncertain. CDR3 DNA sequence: TGTGCCATCAATTCCGGTGACCGTAACACCGGGGAGCTGTTTTTT. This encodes CAINSGDRNTGELFF.